This TCR beta chain is from a study of shared clonotypes between healthy human individuals. The study's findings and limits: Generation probability values for non-shared clonotypes were lower than those for clonotypes shared by all four donors.

CDR3 length: 15 residues. V shed 2 bases, J shed 5 bases, and the junction held 8 bases outside the gene matches. The germline gives CDR1 MGHDK, CDR2 SYGVNS. Notes on this clone: Its antigen remains unknown.

The repertoire was sequenced with immunoSEQ multiplex PCR; TCRdb's copy has only in-frame clones and lacks some. The repertoire holds about 1.5 million clones, with roughly 96% as singletons. The sequence was collected from a man aged 25-45 years in good health. The rearrangement joins TRBV25-1 to TRBJ1-1; 7 bases are a match to TRBD1. The sample was naive CD4+ T cells sorted from blood. Subset indicated: CD45RA+ positively selected. The CDR3 protein is CASSETGAAGTEAFF. In DNA form, the CDR3 reads TGTGCCAGCAGTGAAACAGGGGCAGCTGGGACTGAAGCTTTCTTT.